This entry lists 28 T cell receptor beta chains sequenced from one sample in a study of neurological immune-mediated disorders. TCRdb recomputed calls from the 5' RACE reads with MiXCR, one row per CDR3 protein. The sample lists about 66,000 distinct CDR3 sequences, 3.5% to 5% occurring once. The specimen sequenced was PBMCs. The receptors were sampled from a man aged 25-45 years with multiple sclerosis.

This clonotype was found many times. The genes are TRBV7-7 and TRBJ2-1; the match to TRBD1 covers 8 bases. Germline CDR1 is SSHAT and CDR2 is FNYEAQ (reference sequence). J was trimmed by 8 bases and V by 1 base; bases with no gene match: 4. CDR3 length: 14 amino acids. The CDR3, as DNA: TGTGCCAGCAGCTTAGTCCCACAGGGGGATGAGCAGTTCTTC. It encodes CASSLVPQGDEQFF.

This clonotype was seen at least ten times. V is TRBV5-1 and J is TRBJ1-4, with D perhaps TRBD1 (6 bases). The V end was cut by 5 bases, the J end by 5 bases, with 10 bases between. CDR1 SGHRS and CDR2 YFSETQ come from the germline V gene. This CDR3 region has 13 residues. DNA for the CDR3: TGCGCCAGCAGTCCAACAGGGAATGAAAAACTGTTTTTT. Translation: CASSPTGNEKLFF.

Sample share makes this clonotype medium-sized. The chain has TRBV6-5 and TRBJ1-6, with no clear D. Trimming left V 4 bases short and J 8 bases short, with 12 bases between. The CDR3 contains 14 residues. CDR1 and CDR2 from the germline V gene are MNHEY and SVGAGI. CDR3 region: CASSSLTLHSPLHF. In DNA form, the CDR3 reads TGTGCCAGCAGTTCCCTGACGCTTCATTCACCCCTCCACTTT.

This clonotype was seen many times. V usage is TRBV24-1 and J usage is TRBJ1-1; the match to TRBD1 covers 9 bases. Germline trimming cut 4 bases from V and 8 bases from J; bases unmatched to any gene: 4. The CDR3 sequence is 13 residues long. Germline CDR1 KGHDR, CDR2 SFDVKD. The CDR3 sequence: CATSEDRGGEAFF. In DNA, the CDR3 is TGTGCCACCAGTGAGGACAGGGGTGGCGAAGCTTTCTTT.

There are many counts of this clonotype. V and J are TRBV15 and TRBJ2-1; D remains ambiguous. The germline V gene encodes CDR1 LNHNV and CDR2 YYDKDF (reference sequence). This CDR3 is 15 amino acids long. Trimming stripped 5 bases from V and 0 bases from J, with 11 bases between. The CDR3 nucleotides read TGTGCCACCAGCCCTTCGACTTACTCCTACAATGAGCAGTTCTTC. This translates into CATSPSTYSYNEQFF.

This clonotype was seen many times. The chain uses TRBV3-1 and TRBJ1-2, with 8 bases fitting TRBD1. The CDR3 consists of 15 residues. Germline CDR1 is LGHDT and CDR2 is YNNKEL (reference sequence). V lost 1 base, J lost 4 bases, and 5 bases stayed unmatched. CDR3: CASSQARGLLYGYTF. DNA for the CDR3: TGTGCCAGCAGCCAAGCCAGGGGGCTACTCTATGGCTACACCTTC.

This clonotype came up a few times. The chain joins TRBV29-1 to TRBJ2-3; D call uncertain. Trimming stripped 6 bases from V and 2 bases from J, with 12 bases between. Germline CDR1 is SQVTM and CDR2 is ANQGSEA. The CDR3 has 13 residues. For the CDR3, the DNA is TGCAGCGTCTTACACCTATCCACAGATACGCAGTATTTT. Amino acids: CSVLHLSTDTQYF.

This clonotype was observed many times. The CDR3 nucleotides are TGTGCCAGCAGTTACTCGTTGGGGGGCGGCTATGGCTACACCTTC. This encodes CASSYSLGGGYGYTF. The V gene is TRBV6-6, the J gene TRBJ1-2, with a possible D match to TRBD1 (6 bases). V lost 0 bases and J 4 bases, leaving 12 bases between the germline ends. This CDR3 has 15 residues. Germline V CDR1 and CDR2: MNHNY, SVGAGI (reference sequence).

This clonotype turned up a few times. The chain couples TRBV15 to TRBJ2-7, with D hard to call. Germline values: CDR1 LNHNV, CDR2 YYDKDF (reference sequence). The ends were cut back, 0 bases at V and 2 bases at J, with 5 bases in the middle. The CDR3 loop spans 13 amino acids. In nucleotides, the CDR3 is TGTGCCACCAGCAGAGATCTACCCTACGAGCAGTACGTC. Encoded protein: CATSRDLPYEQYV.

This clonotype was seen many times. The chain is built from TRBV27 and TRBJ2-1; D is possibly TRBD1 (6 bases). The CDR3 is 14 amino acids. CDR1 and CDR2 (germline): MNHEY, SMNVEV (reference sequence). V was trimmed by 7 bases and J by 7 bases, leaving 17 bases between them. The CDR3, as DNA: TGTGCCAGCAAACCAACGGGACATCGGAATGAGCAGTTCTTC. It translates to CASKPTGHRNEQFF.

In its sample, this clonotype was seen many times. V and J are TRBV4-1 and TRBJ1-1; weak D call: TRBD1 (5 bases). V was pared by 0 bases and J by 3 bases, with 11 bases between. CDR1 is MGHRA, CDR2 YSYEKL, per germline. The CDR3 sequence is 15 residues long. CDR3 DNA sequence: TGCGCCAGCAGCCAAGACGACCGGGGGGACACTGAAGCTTTCTTT. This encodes CASSQDDRGDTEAFF.

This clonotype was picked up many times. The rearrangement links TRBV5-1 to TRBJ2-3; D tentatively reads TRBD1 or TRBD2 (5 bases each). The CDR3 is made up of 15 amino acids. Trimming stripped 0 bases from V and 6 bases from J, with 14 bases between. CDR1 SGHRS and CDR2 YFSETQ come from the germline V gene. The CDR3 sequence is CASSLVSAREDTQYF. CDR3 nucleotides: TGCGCCAGCAGCTTGGTGTCGGCCAGGGAGGATACGCAGTATTTT.

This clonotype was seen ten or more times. The chain's CDR3 is CAISGQGRALKTFF. DNA of the CDR3: TGTGCCATCAGTGGACAGGGAAGGGCGCTCAAAACTTTCTTT. V usage is TRBV10-3 and J usage is TRBJ1-1, with TRBD1 matching over 7 bases. The CDR3 loop spans 14 amino acids. Germline-derived CDR1 and CDR2 are ENHRY and SYGVKD. J lost 12 bases, V lost 4 bases, and 14 bases had no gene match.

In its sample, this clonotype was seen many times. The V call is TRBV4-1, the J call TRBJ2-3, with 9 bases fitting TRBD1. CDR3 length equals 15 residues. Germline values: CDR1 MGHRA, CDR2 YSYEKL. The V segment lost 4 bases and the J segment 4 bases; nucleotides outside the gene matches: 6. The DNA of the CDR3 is TGCGCCAGCAGCCGGGGACAGGGTGCCGCAGATACGCAGTATTTT. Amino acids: CASSRGQGAADTQYF.

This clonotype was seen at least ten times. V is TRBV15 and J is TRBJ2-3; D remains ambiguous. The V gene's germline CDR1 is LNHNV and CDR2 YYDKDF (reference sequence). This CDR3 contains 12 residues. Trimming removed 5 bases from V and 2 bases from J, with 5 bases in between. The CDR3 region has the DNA TGTGCCACCAGCTTCGACACAGATACGCAGTATTTT. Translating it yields CATSFDTDTQYF.

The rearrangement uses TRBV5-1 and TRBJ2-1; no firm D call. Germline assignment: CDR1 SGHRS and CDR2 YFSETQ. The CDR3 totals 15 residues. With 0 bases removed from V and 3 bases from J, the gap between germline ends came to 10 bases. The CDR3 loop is CASSLATWDYNEQFF. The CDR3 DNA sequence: TGCGCCAGCAGCTTGGCCACATGGGACTACAATGAGCAGTTCTTC.

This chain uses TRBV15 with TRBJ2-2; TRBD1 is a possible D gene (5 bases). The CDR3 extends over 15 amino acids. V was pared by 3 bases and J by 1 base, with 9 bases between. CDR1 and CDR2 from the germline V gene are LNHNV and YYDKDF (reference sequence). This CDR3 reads CATSRSTENTGELFF. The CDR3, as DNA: TGTGCCACCAGCAGGTCGACAGAGAACACCGGGGAGCTGTTTTTT.

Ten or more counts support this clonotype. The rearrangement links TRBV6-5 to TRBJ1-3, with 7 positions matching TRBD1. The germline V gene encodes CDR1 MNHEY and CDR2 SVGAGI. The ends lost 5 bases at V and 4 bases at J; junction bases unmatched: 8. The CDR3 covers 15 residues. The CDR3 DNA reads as TGTGCCAGCAGTCCTCCGACAGGGACGGGAAACACCATATATTTT. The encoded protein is CASSPPTGTGNTIYF.

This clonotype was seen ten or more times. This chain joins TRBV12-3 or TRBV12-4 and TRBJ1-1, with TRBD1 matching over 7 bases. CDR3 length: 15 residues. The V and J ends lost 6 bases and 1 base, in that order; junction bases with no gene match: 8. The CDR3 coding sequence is TGTGCCAGCAGCAGACCCGGGACAGCGAACACTGAAGCTTTCTTT. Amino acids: CASSRPGTANTEAFF.

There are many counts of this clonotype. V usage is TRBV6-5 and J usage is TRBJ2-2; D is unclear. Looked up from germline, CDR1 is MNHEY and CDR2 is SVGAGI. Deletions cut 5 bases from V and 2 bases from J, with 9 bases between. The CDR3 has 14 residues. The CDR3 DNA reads TGTGCCAGCAGTCCTCGGGCCAACACCGGGGAGCTGTTTTTT. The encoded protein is CASSPRANTGELFF.

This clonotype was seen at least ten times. CDR3 DNA: TGCGCCAGCAGCTTAAGACCGGGTCGTGAAGTCGAAAAACTGTTTTTT. It is translated as CASSLRPGREVEKLFF. The V and J genes are TRBV5-1 and TRBJ1-4; D gene unclear. The germline gives CDR1 SGHRS, CDR2 YFSETQ. Trimming removed 2 bases at V and 8 bases at J, with 19 bases between. This CDR3 spans 16 amino acids. Complete variable domain (other parts from reference TRBV5-1 and TRBJ1-4): KAGVTQTPRYLIKTRGQQVTLSCSPISGHRSVSWYQQTPGQGLQFLFEYFSETQRNKGNFPGRFSGRQFSNSRSEMNVSTLELGDSALYLCASSLRPGREVEKLFFGSGTQLSVL.

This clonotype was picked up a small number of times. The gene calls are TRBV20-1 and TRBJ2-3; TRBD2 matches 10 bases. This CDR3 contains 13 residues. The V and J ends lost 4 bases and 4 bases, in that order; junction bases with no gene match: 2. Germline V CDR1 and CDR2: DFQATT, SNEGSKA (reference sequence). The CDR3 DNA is TGCAGTGCTATTGGACTAGCGGCAGATACGCAGTATTTT. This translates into CSAIGLAADTQYF.

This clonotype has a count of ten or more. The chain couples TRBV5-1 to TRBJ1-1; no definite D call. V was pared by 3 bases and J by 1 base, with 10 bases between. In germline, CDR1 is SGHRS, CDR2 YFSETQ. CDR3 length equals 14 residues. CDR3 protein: CASSWVGRNTEAFF. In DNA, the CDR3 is TGCGCCAGCAGCTGGGTTGGGCGGAACACTGAAGCTTTCTTT.

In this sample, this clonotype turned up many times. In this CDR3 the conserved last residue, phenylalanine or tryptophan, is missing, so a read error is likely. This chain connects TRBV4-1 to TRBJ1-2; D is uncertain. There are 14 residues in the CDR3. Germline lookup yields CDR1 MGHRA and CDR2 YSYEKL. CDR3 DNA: TGCGCCAGCAGCCAAACGGACGGCAACTACGGCTACACCTGC. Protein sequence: CASSQTDGNYGYTC.

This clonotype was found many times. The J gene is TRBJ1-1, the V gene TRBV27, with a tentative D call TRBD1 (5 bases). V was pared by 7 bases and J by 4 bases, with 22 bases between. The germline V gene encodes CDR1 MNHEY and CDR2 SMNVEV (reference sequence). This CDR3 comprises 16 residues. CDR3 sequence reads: CASTYLGQGGSTEAFF. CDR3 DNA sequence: TGTGCCAGCACCTACCTGGGGCAGGGTGGGTCCACTGAAGCTTTCTTT.

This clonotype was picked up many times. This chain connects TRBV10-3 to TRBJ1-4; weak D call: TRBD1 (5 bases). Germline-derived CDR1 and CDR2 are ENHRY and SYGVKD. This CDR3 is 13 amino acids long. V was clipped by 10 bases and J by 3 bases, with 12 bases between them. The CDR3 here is CATAGVANEKLFF. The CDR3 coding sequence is TGTGCCACCGCGGGGGTGGCTAATGAAAAACTGTTTTTT.

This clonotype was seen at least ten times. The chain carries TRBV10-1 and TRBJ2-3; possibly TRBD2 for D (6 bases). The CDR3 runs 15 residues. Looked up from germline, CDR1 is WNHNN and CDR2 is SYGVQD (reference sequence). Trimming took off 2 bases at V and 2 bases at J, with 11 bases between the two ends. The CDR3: CASSEGTYDTDTQYF. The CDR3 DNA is TGCGCCAGCAGTGAGGGGACTTACGACACAGATACGCAGTATTTT.

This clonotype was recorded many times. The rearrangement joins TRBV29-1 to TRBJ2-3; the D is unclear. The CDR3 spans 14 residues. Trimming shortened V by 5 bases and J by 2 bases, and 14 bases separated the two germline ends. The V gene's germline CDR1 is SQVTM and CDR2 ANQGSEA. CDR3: CSVRGVIVTDTQYF. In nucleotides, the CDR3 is TGCAGCGTTAGAGGTGTGATAGTCACAGATACGCAGTATTTT.